Listed below are T cell receptor beta chains from one sample, sequenced in a study of PD-1 blockade in classical Hodgkin lymphoma. Clones were sequenced by immunoSEQ multiplex PCR, and TCRdb holds only the in-frame ones, with some missing. This table holds more than 20,000 clones, around 86% found once. The sequences come from peripheral blood mononuclear cells (PBMCs), collected at baseline. The receptors were gathered from a human donor with classical Hodgkin lymphoma. CDR3s include the opening cysteine and the closing phenylalanine or tryptophan. The D gene is left open where the match is weak. The size entry is marked missing in some rows and otherwise reads once, few, many or a size class.

abundance,d_gene,v_gene,j_gene,CDR3nt,CDR3aa
-,TRBD1,TRBV4-3,TRBJ1-1,TGCGCCAGCAGCCACGAGGGACAGAGGAACACTGAAGCTTTCTTT,CASSHEGQRNTEAFF
-,-,TRBV14,TRBJ1-1,TGTGCCAGCAGCTTTGGTTTGAACACTGAAGCTTTCTTT,CASSFGLNTEAFF
-,-,TRBV5-1,TRBJ1-1,TGCGCCAGCACCCAGTTGTTAGGGAGGGGGGCAGCTTTCTTT,CASTQLLGRGAAFF
-,-,TRBV18,TRBJ1-2,TGTGCCAGCTCAGCATTAGACAGGACCGACGGTGGCTACACCTTC,CASSALDRTDGGYTF
few,-,TRBV14,TRBJ1-2,TGTGCCAGCAGCCAAGGGTACCTTGGCTACACCTTC,CASSQGYLGYTF
-,-,TRBV2,TRBJ2-7,TGTGCCAGCAGTGAACAGGGGGGTCCCTACGAGCAGTACTTC,CASSEQGGPYEQYF
-,TRBD2,TRBV2,TRBJ2-5,TGTGCCGGAAGCGGGGGGGCTTCAGAGACCCAGTACTTC,CAGSGGASETQYF
-,-,TRBV4-2,TRBJ2-5,TGTGCCAGCAGCCAAGATCGGTTTGAGACCCAGTACTTC,CASSQDRFETQYF
once,-,TRBV14,TRBJ1-1,TGTGCCAGCAGGAACGATCCAGGGTTGGGTGAAGCTTTCTTT,CASRNDPGLGEAFF
-,TRBD1,TRBV13,TRBJ1-3,TGTGCCAGCAGCCGACAGGGTTACGAAAACACCATATATTTT,CASSRQGYENTIYF
-,-,TRBV5-1,TRBJ2-3,TGCGCCAGCAGCTTGTCCCTAGCCTCCCCGCAGTATTTT,CASSLSLASPQYF
-,TRBD1,TRBV11-2,TRBJ1-1,TGTGCCAGCAGCAAGACAGGGGACACTGAAGCTTTCTTT,CASSKTGDTEAFF
-,-,TRBV5-1,TRBJ1-1,TGCGCCAGCAGCCCTCAGGGTGTGTTCATGAACACTGAAGCTTTCTTT,CASSPQGVFMNTEAFF
-,-,TRBV12-5,TRBJ1-1,TGTGCTAGTGGTACCGCGCAGCCCGGTTACACTGAAGCTTTCTTT,CASGTAQPGYTEAFF
few,TRBD1,TRBV6-6,TRBJ1-2,TGTGCCAGCAGGACCGGGACAGGGGGTGATGGCTACACCTTC,CASRTGTGGDGYTF
few,TRBD1,TRBV19,TRBJ2-1,TGTGCCAGTAGTATACAGGGGGCCGGTTCCTACAATGAGCAGTTCTTC,CASSIQGAGSYNEQFF
-,-,TRBV12-5,TRBJ2-5,TGTGCTAGTGGTTTGGGCCTCGGGAGTAACCAAGAGACCCAGTACTTC,CASGLGLGSNQETQYF
few,TRBD1,TRBV6-1,TRBJ2-5,TGTGCCAGCAGTGAAGCGCTGGGGACAGGGACGGAGACCCAGTACTTC,CASSEALGTGTETQYF
-,-,TRBV19,TRBJ1-4,TGTGCCAGTAGTATAGGGCCAGGGAGGGAAAAACTGTTTTTT,CASSIGPGREKLFF
-,TRBD1,TRBV5-1,TRBJ2-5,TGCGCCAGCAGCTTGCAGGGGGCAGGTGGGGAGACCCAGTACTTC,CASSLQGAGGETQYF
-,-,TRBV6-5,TRBJ2-1,TGTGCCAGCAGTTTCGGGGGTGGCTCCTACAATGAGCAGTTCTTC,CASSFGGGSYNEQFF
-,-,TRBV2,TRBJ2-2,TGTGCCAGCAGTGCGGTGCAGGCCGGGGAGCTGTTTTTT,CASSAVQAGELFF
once,-,TRBV25-1,TRBJ2-2,TGTGCCAGCAGTGAAAGGGGCCGGGAGCTGTTTTTT,CASSERGRELFF
-,-,TRBV28,TRBJ2-3,TGTGCCAGCAGTTTCGATGAGGTAGGGGAAAAGAAGCAGTATTTT,CASSFDEVGEKKQYF
few,-,TRBV7-9,TRBJ1-5,TGTGCCAGCAGCTTATCGGGCGGGGGTGAGGCTCAGCCCCAGCATTTT,CASSLSGGGEAQPQHF
once,-,TRBV7-8,TRBJ1-2,TGTGCCAGCAGCTTAGTTCTGGGGGCGGGTTATGGCTACACCTTC,CASSLVLGAGYGYTF
-,-,TRBV5-1,TRBJ2-7,TGCGCCAGCAGCGAAGGCTCCTACGAGCAGTACTTC,CASSEGSYEQYF
-,-,TRBV5-1,TRBJ2-3,TGCGCCAGCAGCTCCGGGTTAGCTCAGGGTCCGCAGTATTTT,CASSSGLAQGPQYF
-,-,TRBV9,TRBJ1-2,TGTGCCAGCAGCGTAGGTCCAGGGAAGGCGGAAGGCTACACCTTC,CASSVGPGKAEGYTF
-,-,TRBV7-9,TRBJ2-3,TGTGCCAGCAGCCCCATTCGTACGCAGTATTTT,CASSPIRTQYF
-,-,TRBV25-1,TRBJ1-5,TGTGCCAGCAGTGAATCCAGCTTAGCAAATCAGCCCCAGCATTTT,CASSESSLANQPQHF
-,-,TRBV7-2,TRBJ2-3,TGTGCCAGCAGCCCGGGGCGGGTCACAGATACGCAGTATTTT,CASSPGRVTDTQYF
-,-,TRBV5-1,TRBJ1-3,TGCGCCAGCAGCTTGGGAGTAGGGACTGGAAACACCATATATTTT,CASSLGVGTGNTIYF
-,TRBD1,TRBV2,TRBJ1-5,TGTGCCAGCAGTCTCAGGGGGGAGGGTTTTCAGCCCCAGCATTTT,CASSLRGEGFQPQHF
-,-,TRBV14,TRBJ2-3,TGTGCCAGCAGCCAAGATCGGAGGGCCCCAGATACGCAGTATTTT,CASSQDRRAPDTQYF
-,-,TRBV9,TRBJ2-5,TGTGCCAGCAGCGCTACAGGGTACCAAGAGACCCAGTACTTC,CASSATGYQETQYF
-,TRBD1,TRBV25-1,TRBJ1-6,TGTGCCAGCAGTGAAGCCTCGACAGGGGCAGCCTTAAGGTCACCCCTCCACTTT,CASSEASTGAALRSPLHF
once,TRBD2,TRBV29-1,TRBJ2-5,TGCAGCGTTGGGCTCGGGGGGGCCCGGGAGACCCAGTACTTC,CSVGLGGARETQYF
-,-,TRBV9,TRBJ2-3,TGTGCCAGCAGCGTAGGCGGGACTCATTTCACAGATACGCAGTATTTT,CASSVGGTHFTDTQYF
few,-,TRBV2,TRBJ1-1,TGTGCCAGCAGTGCCGGAGTGAACACTGAAGCTTTCTTT,CASSAGVNTEAFF
-,TRBD2,TRBV13,TRBJ2-5,TGTGCCAGCAGCCGACGGGGGGGGCTCCAAGAGACCCAGTACTTC,CASSRRGGLQETQYF
-,TRBD1,TRBV7-9,TRBJ1-6,TGTGCCAGCAGCTTAGTTGAGGGGGCTCATTCACCCCTCCACTTT,CASSLVEGAHSPLHF
-,TRBD2,TRBV5-1,TRBJ2-5,TGCGCCAGCAGCGCGGGACTAGCGGGGGGAGAGACCCAGTACTTC,CASSAGLAGGETQYF
-,-,TRBV29-1,TRBJ1-2,TGCAGCGTTGAACGGGTATTCAGCTATGGCTACACCTTC,CSVERVFSYGYTF
-,TRBD2,TRBV5-1,TRBJ2-7,TGCGCCAGCAGCCAAATAGCGGGGGGAAGCTACGAGCAGTACTTC,CASSQIAGGSYEQYF
-,-,TRBV5-5,TRBJ2-7,TGTGCCAGCAGCCTCGACAGAGGGTACGAGCAGTACTTC,CASSLDRGYEQYF
-,-,TRBV7-2,TRBJ2-5,TGTGCCAGCAGCTTAGAGTGGAGCCAAGAGACCCAGTACTTC,CASSLEWSQETQYF
-,-,TRBV9,TRBJ2-1,TGTGCCAGCAGCGTTAAAGGCAGGGGTCCCTATGAGCAGTTCTTC,CASSVKGRGPYEQFF
once,-,TRBV18,TRBJ1-3,TGTGCCAGCTCACCTTTCTGGGGGGCCTCTGGAAACACCATATATTTT,CASSPFWGASGNTIYF
-,-,TRBV5-1,TRBJ2-2,TGCGCCAGCAGCCCGGAAGGACATTACAACACCGGGGAGCTGTTTTTT,CASSPEGHYNTGELFF
-,-,TRBV7-2,TRBJ2-3,TGTGCCAGCAGCCTCCACAGGGTAGATACGCAGTATTTT,CASSLHRVDTQYF
once,TRBD1,TRBV27,TRBJ1-5,TGTGCCAGCAGGGACCTAGGAGGGGGCGGCAATCAGCCCCAGCATTTT,CASRDLGGGGNQPQHF